This passage covers 17 T cell receptor beta chains from one sample sequenced in a study of molecular identifiers for immune sequencing clone quantification. One entry per CDR3 protein, called by TCRdb with MiXCR from the PCR reads. The sample has roughly 97,000 distinct CDR3 sequences; roughly 26% are singletons. The sequencing sample was made of naive CD8+ T cells from blood, with Jurkat cell RNA spiked in. Subset reported: FACS-sorted CD8+CD4-CCR7+CD45RA+ naive T cells. The source is a human donor in good health. Some libraries in this study had Jurkat cell RNA spiked in.

This clonotype has a count of ten or more. The rearrangement uses TRBV5-1 and TRBJ2-3; TRBD2 aligns across 9 bases. This CDR3 comprises 16 residues. From germline, CDR1 is SGHRS and CDR2 YFSETQ. Trimming cost V 2 bases and J 5 bases; bases outside gene matches: 9. The CDR3 sequence: CASSLSGASGEDTQYF. The CDR3 region has the DNA TGCGCCAGCAGCTTAAGTGGAGCTAGCGGGGAAGATACGCAGTATTTT.

This clonotype was detected a few times. The V gene is TRBV15, the J gene TRBJ2-7; perhaps D is TRBD1 or TRBD2 (7 bases each). V dropped 0 bases and J dropped 6 bases, with 21 bases sitting between them. Germline CDR1 and CDR2: LNHNV and YYDKDF (reference sequence). The CDR3 totals 17 residues. This chain's CDR3 is CATSRDKWGQRGSEQYF. The DNA for the CDR3 is TGTGCCACCAGCAGAGATAAGTGGGGACAGCGGGGATCCGAGCAGTACTTC.

In this sample, this clonotype turned up many times. The CDR3 is CASRGRGTEAFF. CDR3 bases: TGTGCCAGCAGGGGCAGGGGCACTGAAGCTTTCTTT. The chain links TRBV2 to TRBJ1-1; TRBD1 is a possible D gene (6 bases). The length of the CDR3 is 12 residues. Germline CDR1 reads SNHLY; CDR2 reads FYNNEI. V lost 6 bases and J 4 bases, leaving 9 bases between the germline ends. The full variable domain, its missing parts supplied by reference TRBV2 and TRBJ1-1, is EPEVTQTPSHQVTQMGQEVILRCVPISNHLYFYWYRQILGQKVEFLVSFYNNEISEKSEIFDDQFSVERPDGSNFTLKIRSTKLEDSAMYFCASRGRGTEAFFGQGTRLTVV.

This clonotype showed up many times. J is TRBJ1-5 and V is TRBV30; D possibly corresponds to TRBD1 (5 bases). This CDR3 is 15 amino acids long. V shed 0 bases and J shed 2 bases, with 11 bases lying between them. Germline CDR1 is GTSNPN and CDR2 is SVGIG (reference sequence). CDR3 in amino acids: CAWSVRGYGNQPQHF. CDR3 in DNA: TGTGCCTGGAGTGTACGGGGGTACGGCAATCAGCCCCAGCATTTT. Using reference TRBV30 and TRBJ1-5 for the parts outside the CDR3, the full variable domain is SQTIHQWPATLVQPVGSPLSLECTVEGTSNPNLYWYRQAAGRGLQLLFYSVGIGQISSEVPQNLSASRPQDRQFILSSKKLLLSDSGFYLCAWSVRGYGNQPQHFGDGTRLSIL.

The V and J genes are TRBV5-1 and TRBJ2-2; D perhaps matches TRBD1 (5 bases). With 3 bases removed from V and 0 bases from J, the gap between germline ends came to 9 bases. Germline CDR1 reads SGHRS; CDR2 reads YFSETQ. The CDR3 sequence is 15 residues long. This chain's CDR3 is CASSSTVANTGELFF. CDR3 in DNA: TGCGCCAGCAGCTCGACAGTCGCGAACACCGGGGAGCTGTTTTTT.

In the case of this clonotype: Being one base from a much bigger clone, this may be a read error. The DNA for the CDR3 is TGTGCCAGCAGCCAAGAAGCTATGAACACTGAAGCTTCCTTT. Encoded protein: CASSQEAMNTEASF. The chain combines TRBV14 with TRBJ1-1; D is ambiguous. The CDR3 totals 14 residues. Germline V gene sequence: CDR1 SGHDN, CDR2 FVKESK.

This clonotype has just a few counts. The chain is built from TRBV7-6 and TRBJ2-2; D gene unclear. The CDR3 has 16 residues. V was clipped by 0 bases and J by 4 bases, with 12 bases between them. Germline V lookup: CDR1 SGHVS, CDR2 FNYEAQ. This CDR3 reads CASSLAIDLGTGELFF. In nucleotides, the CDR3 is TGTGCCAGCAGCTTAGCGATAGATTTGGGCACCGGGGAGCTGTTTTTT. Based on the CDR3 plus reference TRBV7-6 and TRBJ2-2, the full variable domain is GAGVSQSPRYKVTKRGQDVALRCDPISGHVSLYWYRQALGQGPEFLTYFNYEAQQDKSGLPNDRFSAERPEGSISTLTIQRTEQRDSAMYRCASSLAIDLGTGELFFGEGSRLTVL.

V gene TRBV2 combines with J gene TRBJ2-1; D is possibly TRBD1 or TRBD2 (6 bases each). The CDR3 has 12 residues. V dropped 7 bases and J dropped 8 bases, with 12 bases sitting between them. In germline, CDR1 is SNHLY, CDR2 FYNNEI. This chain's CDR3 is CASTVRGDEQFF. CDR3 nucleotides: TGTGCCAGCACCGTTAGGGGGGATGAGCAGTTCTTC.

To note about this clonotype: One base away lies a much larger clone, so this may be a sequencing read error. The chain has TRBV12-5 and TRBJ2-3; D is undetermined. The CDR3 is made up of 12 amino acids. Trimming pared 4 bases from V and 2 bases from J, leaving 4 bases between. The germline CDR1 and CDR2 sequences are LGHNT and FRNRAP. CDR3 sequence reads: CASGSLTDTQYF. CDR3 bases: TGTGCTAGTGGTTCCCTCACAGATACGCAGTATTTT.

V is TRBV5-4 and J is TRBJ1-1, with a weak D call TRBD1 (6 bases). Trimming left V 0 bases short and J 4 bases short, with 22 bases between. Germline V CDR1 and CDR2: SGHNT, YYREEE (reference sequence). The CDR3 contains 18 residues. The CDR3 here is CASSLGELQGWKGTEAFF. The CDR3 DNA reads as TGTGCCAGCAGCTTGGGGGAATTACAGGGTTGGAAGGGCACTGAAGCTTTCTTT.

Concerning this clonotype itself: This may stem from a read error, because a much larger clone lies one nucleotide away. The chain has TRBV20-1 and TRBJ2-7, with TRBD1 matching 7 bases. Germline CDR1 reads DFQATT; CDR2 reads SNEGSKA (reference sequence). The CDR3 has 14 residues. V shed 1 base and J 6 bases; nucleotides not matched to a gene: 9. The CDR3 region has the DNA TGCAGTGCTAGAGGGACAGGCAGTCCCTTCGAGCAGTACTTC. Its translation is CSARGTGSPFEQYF.

In nucleotides, the CDR3 is TGCAGCGTGGGACAGGATTCTCCCTGCGAGCAGTACTTC. It translates to CSVGQDSPCEQYF. This chain uses TRBV29-1 with TRBJ2-7, with 8 bases that match TRBD1. The CDR3 length is 13 residues. Germline loops: CDR1 SQVTM, CDR2 ANQGSEA. V trimming: 6 bases; J trimming: 6 bases; junction bases outside the gene matches: 10.

Regarding this clonotype: Here the CDR3 omits its conserved ending phenylalanine or tryptophan, so a read error is the likely source. This chain joins TRBV4-3 and TRBJ2-1; no firm D call. Germline-derived CDR1 and CDR2 are LGHNA and YSLEER. V dropped 0 bases and J dropped 7 bases, with 16 bases sitting between them. This CDR3 spans 16 amino acids. As DNA, the CDR3 is TGCGCCAGCAGCCAAGATCGGATCAGTAGTGTAAATGAGCAGTTCTCC. It encodes CASSQDRISSVNEQFS.

The chain couples TRBV12-3 or TRBV12-4 to TRBJ2-2, with D possibly TRBD1 on 5 matching bases. V lost 5 bases, J lost 0 bases, and 10 bases lay in between. The CDR3 spans 15 residues. CDR3 region: CASSPRAPNTGELFF. The DNA for the CDR3 is TGTGCCAGCAGTCCCAGGGCCCCGAACACCGGGGAGCTGTTTTTT.

Concerning this clonotype itself: Possible read error: a much larger clone is one base away. The gene calls are TRBV12-5 and TRBJ2-1; D not certain. The V end was cut by 1 base, the J end by 15 bases, with 16 bases between. The CDR3 covers 13 residues. Germline CDR1 LGHNT, CDR2 FRNRAP. The CDR3 reads CASGLDLRGRTFF. CDR3 sequence (DNA): TGTGCTAGTGGTTTGGACCTCCGAGGACGTACGTTCTTC.

As concerns this clonotype: A much larger clone lies one base from this, so it may be a read error. The chain couples TRBV7-6 to TRBJ2-3; D uncertain. The CDR3 runs to 17 residues. Germline loops: CDR1 SGHVS, CDR2 FNYEAQ. The CDR3 coding sequence is TGTGCCGGCAGCTTATTACCGGACGGAGCTAGCACAGATACGCAGTATTTT. Amino acid sequence: CAGSLLPDGASTDTQYF.

This clonotype was picked up a small number of times. J is TRBJ2-4 and V is TRBV6-5; D is uncertain. V gave up 7 bases and J gave up 1 base, with 11 bases separating them. From germline, CDR1 is MNHEY and CDR2 SVGAGI. The CDR3 has 14 amino acids. The CDR3 nucleotides are TGTGCCAGCACCTCGGTGCGGGCCAAAAACATTCAGTACTTC. Translation gives CASTSVRAKNIQYF.